Listed here is a single TCR beta chain. The sample belongs to a study of blood T cell repertoires in COVID-19. Study as a whole: The United States, Italy and Spain were the sources of the acute and convalescent COVID-19 samples. T cells, B-cell-depleted T cells, or PBMCs provided the cDNA or gDNA that served as material.

V lost 0 bases, J lost 6 bases, and 4 bases stayed unmatched. CDR1 MNHEY and CDR2 SVGEGT come from the germline V gene. The length of the CDR3 is 14 residues. In the original workflow: Amplification of reference gene primers was used by the study to estimate nucleated cell counts. This table comes from immunoSEQ multiplex PCR, and its TCRdb copy is limited to in-frame clones, with some not included. Clone size and the V and J calls come from that table; the DNA yielded D and trimming. The profile shows about 300,000 clones, more than 75% of them singletons. Sequencing used peripheral blood. The TCR was taken from a woman between 45 and 65 years old with acute or convalescent COVID-19. This chain connects TRBV6-2 or TRBV6-3 to TRBJ2-7; 8 bases agree with TRBD2. The CDR3 reads CASSYSIGTSEQYF. CDR3 bases: TGTGCCAGCAGTTACTCGATAGGGACTAGCGAGCAGTACTTC.